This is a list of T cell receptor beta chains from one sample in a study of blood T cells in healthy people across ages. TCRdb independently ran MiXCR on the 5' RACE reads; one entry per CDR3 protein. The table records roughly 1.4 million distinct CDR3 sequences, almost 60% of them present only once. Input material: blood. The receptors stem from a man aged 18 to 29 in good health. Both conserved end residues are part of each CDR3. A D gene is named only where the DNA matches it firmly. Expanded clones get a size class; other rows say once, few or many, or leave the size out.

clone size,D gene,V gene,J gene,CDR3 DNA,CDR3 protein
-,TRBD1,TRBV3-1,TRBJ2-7,TGTGCCAGCAGCCCGGACAGGGGGTTTTCCGAGCAGTACTTC,CASSPDRGFSEQYF
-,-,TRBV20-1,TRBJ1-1,TGCAGTGCTCCCCGGGATCCGAACACTGAAGCTTTCTTT,CSAPRDPNTEAFF
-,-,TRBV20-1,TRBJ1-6,TGCAGTGCTAGAGGGAGGGGTGCACCCCTCCACTTT,CSARGRGAPLHF
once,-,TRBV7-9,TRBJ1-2,TGTGCCAGCAGCTTAGCGAACCTCCTGACAAGCTATGGCTACACCTTC,CASSLANLLTSYGYTF
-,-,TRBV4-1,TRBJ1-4,TGCGCCAGCAGCCAAGTTGGAGGAAAACTGTTTTTT,CASSQVGGKLFF
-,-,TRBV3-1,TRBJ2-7,TGTGCCAGCAGCCAACCGGGACACGGGGCCTACGAGCAGTACTTC,CASSQPGHGAYEQYF
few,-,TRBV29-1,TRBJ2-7,TGCAGCGTTGTCGGGAACATGGCCGGGCAGTACTTC,CSVVGNMAGQYF
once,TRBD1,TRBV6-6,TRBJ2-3,TGTGCCAGCAGTTACCGGGACAGGGGGCGCTCAGATACGCAGTATTTT,CASSYRDRGRSDTQYF
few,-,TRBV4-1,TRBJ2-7,TGCGCCAGCAGTGCGTCGAGCTCCTACGAGCAGTACTTC,CASSASSSYEQYF
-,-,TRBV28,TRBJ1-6,TGTGCCAGCAGTTCGACAGCTAATTCACCCCTCCACTTT,CASSSTANSPLHF
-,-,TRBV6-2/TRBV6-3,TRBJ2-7,TGTGCCAGCTCCGGGTCCTTCCTCTACGAGCAGTACTTC,CASSGSFLYEQYF
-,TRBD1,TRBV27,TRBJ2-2,TGTGCCAGCAGTTGGGACAGGGTACCCGGGGAGCTGTTTTTT,CASSWDRVPGELFF
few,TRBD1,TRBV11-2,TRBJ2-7,TGTGCCAGCAGCTACAACCCCGGGACAGGGCAAGAGCAGTACTTC,CASSYNPGTGQEQYF
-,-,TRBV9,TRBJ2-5,TGTGCCAGCAGCGTCGGGACACACCTTAGCTCCTACAATGAGCAGTACTTC,CASSVGTHLSSYNEQYF
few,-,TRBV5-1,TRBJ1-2,TGCGCCAGCAGCTTGAGCGGTCAGACTAAGGATGGCTACACCTTC,CASSLSGQTKDGYTF
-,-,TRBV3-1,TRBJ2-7,TGTGCCAGCAGCCAAGACATCGGGAGCGTTTCCTACGAGCAGTACTTC,CASSQDIGSVSYEQYF
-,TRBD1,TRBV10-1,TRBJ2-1,TGCCCCAGCAGTGAGACGGTCGACAGGGGTAATGAGCAGTTCTTC,CPSSETVDRGNEQFF
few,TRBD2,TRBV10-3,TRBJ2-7,TGTGCCATCAGGGGCGGACTAGCGGGAACGGACGAGCAGTACTTC,CAIRGGLAGTDEQYF
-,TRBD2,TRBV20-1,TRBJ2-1,TGCAGTGCTAGAGACAAAATAGCGGGAGGGCCCCATGAGCAGTTCTTC,CSARDKIAGGPHEQFF
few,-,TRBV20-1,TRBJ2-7,TGCAGTGCTAGAGATCATCTGGGGAACTACGAGCAGTACTTC,CSARDHLGNYEQYF
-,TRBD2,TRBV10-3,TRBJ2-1,TGTGCCATCAGTGGAGGGGCTACTAGCGGGAGATGGAATGAGCAGTTCTTC,CAISGGATSGRWNEQFF
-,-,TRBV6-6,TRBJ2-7,TGTGCCAGCAGTTACCGGGCGGCCGACAGCGACGAGCAGTACTTC,CASSYRAADSDEQYF
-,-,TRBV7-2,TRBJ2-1,TGTGCCAGCAGCTTAGCGTCTCAGGACAATGAGCAGTTCTTC,CASSLASQDNEQFF
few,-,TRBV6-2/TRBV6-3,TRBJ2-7,TGTGCCAGCAGTTACGTTGGGTCCTACGAGCAGTACTTC,CASSYVGSYEQYF